A single sample is the source of the 4 T cell receptor beta chains below, sequenced in a study of spatial heterogeneity in lung cancer. TCRdb processed the 5' RACE reads anew with MiXCR; each CDR3 protein has one entry. The data show approximately 6,400 distinct CDR3 sequences, 6.5% to 8% seen once. Time point here: sample taken at primary tumor resection. The antigens for these receptors are not known. Findings of the study overall: Mutation tallies in tumors tracked expanded intratumoral alpha and beta TCR counts.

The source material was lung tumor tissue, sampled at surgery. The receptor set was obtained from a male donor with early-stage non-small cell lung cancer.

This clonotype has ten or more counts. The genes are TRBV20-1 and TRBJ2-3, with 10 bases identical to TRBD2. V lost 8 bases to trimming and J lost 1 base; unmatched junction nucleotides: 6. The CDR3 is 14 residues long. Per germline, CDR1 DFQATT and CDR2 SNEGSKA (reference sequence). The CDR3 DNA reads TGCAGTTTCAGAGGACTAGCGGGCACAGATACGCAGTATTTT. It codes for CSFRGLAGTDTQYF.

This clonotype was seen many times. The genes are TRBV6-1 and TRBJ2-3; the D call may be TRBD1 or TRBD2 (5 bases each). V was trimmed by 1 base and J by 6 bases, leaving 11 bases between them. In germline, CDR1 is MNHNS, CDR2 SASEGT. CDR3 length: 14 amino acids. CDR3 nucleotides: TGTGCCAGCAGTGAAGTTCCCGGGGCCGATACGCAGTATTTT. It is translated as CASSEVPGADTQYF.

The genes are TRBV12-3 or TRBV12-4 and TRBJ1-5; D possibly corresponds to TRBD1 (6 bases). This CDR3 region has 13 residues. Trimming stripped 5 bases from V and 6 bases from J, with 11 bases between. The CDR3 spells CASSTGLSQPQHF. CDR3 nucleotide sequence: TGTGCCAGCAGTACAGGGTTGAGTCAGCCCCAGCATTTT.

In its sample, this clonotype is medium-sized. The rearrangement uses TRBV7-9 and TRBJ1-6; a possible D gene is TRBD1 (5 bases). The V end lost 1 base, the J end lost 7 bases, and 11 bases lay between the germline ends. The CDR3 runs to 15 residues. Germline V CDR1 and CDR2: SEHNR, FQNEAQ (reference sequence). Written as DNA, the CDR3 is TGTGCCAGCAGCTTAGTTAGGGGTAGGAATTCACCCCTCCACTTT. It translates to CASSLVRGRNSPLHF.